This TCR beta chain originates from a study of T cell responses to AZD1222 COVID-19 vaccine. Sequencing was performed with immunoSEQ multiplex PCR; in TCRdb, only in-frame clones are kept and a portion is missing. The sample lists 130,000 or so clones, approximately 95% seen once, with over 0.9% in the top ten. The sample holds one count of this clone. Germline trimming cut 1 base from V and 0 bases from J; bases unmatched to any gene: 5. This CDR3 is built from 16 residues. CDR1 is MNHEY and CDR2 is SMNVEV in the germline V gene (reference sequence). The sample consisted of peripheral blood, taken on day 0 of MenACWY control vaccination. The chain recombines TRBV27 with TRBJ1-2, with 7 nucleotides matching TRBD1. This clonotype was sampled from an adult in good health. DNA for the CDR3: TGTGCCAGCAGTTTATTGATCCAGGGGGCTAACTATGGCTACACCTTC. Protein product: CASSLLIQGANYGYTF.